This TCR beta chain was captured by sequencing in a study of shared clonotypes between healthy human individuals. The length of the CDR3 is 16 residues. Germline values: CDR1 LNHDA, CDR2 SQIVND (reference sequence). V lost 7 bases and J lost 9, with 25 bases in between. The sequenced material, unsorted PBMC DNA, was run on ten immunoSEQ deep assay plates. Profiled with immunoSEQ multiplex PCR; TCRdb holds only in-frame clones, not every one. The table lists about 480,000 clones, approximately 79% of them singletons. Material for sequencing was PBMCs. The V and J genes are TRBV19 and TRBJ2-1; maybe TRBD2 (6 bases). This receptor was taken from a woman aged 35 to 49 in good health. Some clones in this sample may be carry-over from other donors' samples. CDR3 protein: CASKGGSGYPEGEQFF. The CDR3 nucleotides read TGTGCCAGTAAAGGTGGAAGCGGGTACCCCGAGGGTGAGCAGTTCTTC.